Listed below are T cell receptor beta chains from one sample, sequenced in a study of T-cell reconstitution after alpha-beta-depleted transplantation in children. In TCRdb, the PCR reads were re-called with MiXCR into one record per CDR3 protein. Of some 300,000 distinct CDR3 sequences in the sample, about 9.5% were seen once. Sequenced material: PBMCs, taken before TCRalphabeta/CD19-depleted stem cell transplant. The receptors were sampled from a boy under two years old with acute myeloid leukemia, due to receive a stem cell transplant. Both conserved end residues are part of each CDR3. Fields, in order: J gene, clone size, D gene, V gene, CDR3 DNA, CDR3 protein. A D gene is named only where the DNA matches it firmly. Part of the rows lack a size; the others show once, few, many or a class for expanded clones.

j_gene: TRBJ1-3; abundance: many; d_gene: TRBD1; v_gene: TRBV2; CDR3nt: TGTGCCAGCACCAGGACAGGACCTGGAAACACCATATATTTT; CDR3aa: CASTRTGPGNTIYF
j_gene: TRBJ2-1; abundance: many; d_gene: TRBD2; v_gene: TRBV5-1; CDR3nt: TGCGCCAGCAGCCAGACTAGCACCACTATCGGTGAGCAGTTCTTC; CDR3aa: CASSQTSTTIGEQFF
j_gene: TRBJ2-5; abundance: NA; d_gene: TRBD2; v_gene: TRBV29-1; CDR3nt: TGCAGCGTTACTAGCGCCCAAGAGACCCAGTACTTC; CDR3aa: CSVTSAQETQYF
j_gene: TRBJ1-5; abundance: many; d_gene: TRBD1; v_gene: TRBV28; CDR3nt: TGTGCCAGCAGTTTATTCGTAACAGGGGGACTGCAGCCCCAGCATTTT; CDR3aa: CASSLFVTGGLQPQHF
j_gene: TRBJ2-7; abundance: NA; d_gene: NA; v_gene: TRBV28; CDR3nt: TGTGCCAGCAATTGGGGAATAGAGCAGTACTTC; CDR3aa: CASNWGIEQYF
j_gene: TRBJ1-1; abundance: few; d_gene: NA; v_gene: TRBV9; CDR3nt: TGTGCCAGCAGCGTAAGGCAGGCGTTCTTACCGGGACAAGAGGACACTGAAGCTTTCTTT; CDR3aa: CASSVRQAFLPGQEDTEAFF
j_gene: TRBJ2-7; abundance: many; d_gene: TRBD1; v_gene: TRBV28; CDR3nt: TGTGCCAGCAGTCTTCGGACAGGGGGGATCTTCTACGAGCAGTACTTC; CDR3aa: CASSLRTGGIFYEQYF
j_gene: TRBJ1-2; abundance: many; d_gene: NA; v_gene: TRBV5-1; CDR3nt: TGCGCCAGCAGCACCGCCGGGACGCCCGTATATGGCTACACCTTC; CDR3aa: CASSTAGTPVYGYTF
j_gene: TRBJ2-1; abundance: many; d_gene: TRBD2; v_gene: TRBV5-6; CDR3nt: TGTGCCAGCAGCTTGGAACTAGCGGGCGTCTACAATGAGCAGTTCTTC; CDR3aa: CASSLELAGVYNEQFF
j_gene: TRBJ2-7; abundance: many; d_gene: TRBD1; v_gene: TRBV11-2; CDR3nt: TGTGCCAGCAGTCGGCCGGGACAGGACTACGAGCAGTACTTC; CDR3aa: CASSRPGQDYEQYF
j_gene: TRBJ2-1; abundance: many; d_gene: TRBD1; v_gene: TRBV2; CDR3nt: TGTGCCAGCAGTCAGGGACAGGGGGGAGTGGATGAGCAGTTCTTC; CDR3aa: CASSQGQGGVDEQFF
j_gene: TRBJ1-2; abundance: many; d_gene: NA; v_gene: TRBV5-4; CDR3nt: TGTGCCAGCAGCTTTGGAACAGGGAAGATCGCTAACTATGGCTACACCTTC; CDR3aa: CASSFGTGKIANYGYTF
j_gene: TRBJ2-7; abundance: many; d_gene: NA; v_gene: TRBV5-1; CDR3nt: TGCGCCAGCAGCTTGGGGATCCTATACGAGCAGTACTTC; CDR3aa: CASSLGILYEQYF
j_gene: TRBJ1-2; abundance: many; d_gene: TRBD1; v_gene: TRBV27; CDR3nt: TGTGCCAGCAGTCGGGACAGAGGAGGGTATGGCTACACCTTC; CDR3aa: CASSRDRGGYGYTF
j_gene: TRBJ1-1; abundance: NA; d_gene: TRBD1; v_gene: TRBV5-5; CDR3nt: TGTGCCAGCAGCTCCGGGACAGGGACGAACACTGAAGCTTTCTTT; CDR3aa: CASSSGTGTNTEAFF
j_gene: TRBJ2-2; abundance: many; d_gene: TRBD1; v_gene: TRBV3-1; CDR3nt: TGTGCCAGCAGCCCTCGACAGGGTCGGGTCCCTGGCACCGGGGAGCTGTTTTTT; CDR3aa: CASSPRQGRVPGTGELFF
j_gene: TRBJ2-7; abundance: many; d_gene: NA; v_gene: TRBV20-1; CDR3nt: TGCAGTGCTAGAGTTCCGACAGGAAGCCACGAGCAGTACTTC; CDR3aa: CSARVPTGSHEQYF
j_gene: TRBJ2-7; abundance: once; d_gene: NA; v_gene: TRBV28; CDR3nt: TGTGCCAGCAGTGGGGGGGACAGGTCCTACGAGCAGTACTTC; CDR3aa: CASSGGDRSYEQYF
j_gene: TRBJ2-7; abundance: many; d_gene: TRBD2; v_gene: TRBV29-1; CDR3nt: TGCAGCGTTGTCGGGGGCCCGGGTAGCGGGAGACTCTACGAGCAGTACTTC; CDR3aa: CSVVGGPGSGRLYEQYF
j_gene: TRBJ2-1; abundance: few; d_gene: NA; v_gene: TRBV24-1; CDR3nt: TGTGCCACCAGCTTGGGACCTGAGCAGTTCTTC; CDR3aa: CATSLGPEQFF
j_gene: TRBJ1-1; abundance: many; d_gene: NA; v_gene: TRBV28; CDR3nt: TGTGCCAGCAGTTTACAAGACAGGCGCCGCGAAGCTTTCTTT; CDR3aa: CASSLQDRRREAFF
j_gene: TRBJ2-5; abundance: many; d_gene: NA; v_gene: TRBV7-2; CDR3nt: TGTGCCAGCAGCTCACCGGGGGAGACCCAGTACTTC; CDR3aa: CASSSPGETQYF
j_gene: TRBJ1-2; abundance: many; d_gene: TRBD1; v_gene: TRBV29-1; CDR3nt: TGCAGCGTTGTTGACAGGGTCTCCCAGGGCTATGGCTACACCTTC; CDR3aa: CSVVDRVSQGYGYTF
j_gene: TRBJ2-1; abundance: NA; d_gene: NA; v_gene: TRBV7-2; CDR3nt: TGTGCCAGCAGCCCCCGGAGGGTCCGCTCCTACAATGAGCAGTTCTTC; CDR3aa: CASSPRRVRSYNEQFF
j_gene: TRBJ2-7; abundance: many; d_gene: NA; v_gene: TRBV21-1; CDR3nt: TGTGCCAGCAGCAAAGCGAATCGGGACAGGGGCTACGAGCAGTACTTC; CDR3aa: CASSKANRDRGYEQYF
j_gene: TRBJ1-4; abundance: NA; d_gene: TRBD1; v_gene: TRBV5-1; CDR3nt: TGCGCCAGCAGCTTAGGGAGGGGGCGATACGAAAAACTGTTTTTT; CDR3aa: CASSLGRGRYEKLFF
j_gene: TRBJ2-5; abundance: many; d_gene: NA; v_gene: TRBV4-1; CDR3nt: TGCGCCAGCAGCCTAAGTGGGGGACCCCAAGAGACCCAGTACTTC; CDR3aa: CASSLSGGPQETQYF